This T cell receptor beta chain stems from a study of T-cell reconstitution after alpha-beta-depleted transplantation in children. A library of TCRbeta sequences, prepared with unique molecular identifiers, was generated. TCRdb re-called the PCR reads with MiXCR, one entry per CDR3 protein. This sample carries around 250,000 distinct CDR3 sequences, about 25% of them seen once, and the ten largest clones take less than 3.5%. V gave up 4 bases and J gave up 2 bases, with 12 bases separating them. Germline V gene sequence: CDR1 MDHEN, CDR2 SYDVKM. This CDR3 region has 14 residues. The chain has TRBV28 and TRBJ2-7; TRBD1 is a possible D gene (6 bases). This specimen consisted of PBMCs, obtained before TCRalphabeta/CD19-depleted stem cell transplant. This clonotype originated in a girl aged 2 to 10 with Fanconi anemia, due to receive a stem cell transplant. CDR3 residues: CASSSTRGTYEQYF. The CDR3 DNA sequence: TGTGCCAGCAGTTCGACCAGGGGAACCTACGAGCAGTACTTC.